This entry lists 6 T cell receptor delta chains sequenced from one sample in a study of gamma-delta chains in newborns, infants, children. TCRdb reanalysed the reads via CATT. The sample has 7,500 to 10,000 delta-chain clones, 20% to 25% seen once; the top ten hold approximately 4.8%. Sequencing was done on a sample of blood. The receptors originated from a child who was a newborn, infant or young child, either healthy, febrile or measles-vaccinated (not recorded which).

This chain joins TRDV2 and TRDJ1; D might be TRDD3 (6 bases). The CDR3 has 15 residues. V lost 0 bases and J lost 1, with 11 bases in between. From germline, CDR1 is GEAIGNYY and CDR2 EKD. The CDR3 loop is CACDTVGYGTDKLIF. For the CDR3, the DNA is TGTGCCTGTGACACCGTGGGATATGGCACCGATAAACTCATCTTT.

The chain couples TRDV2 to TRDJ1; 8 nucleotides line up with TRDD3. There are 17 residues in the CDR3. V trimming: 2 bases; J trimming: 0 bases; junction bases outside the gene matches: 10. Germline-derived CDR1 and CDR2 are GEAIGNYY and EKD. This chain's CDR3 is CACDMVGDHGYTDKLIF. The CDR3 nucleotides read TGTGCCTGTGACATGGTGGGGGATCACGGGTACACCGATAAACTCATCTTT.

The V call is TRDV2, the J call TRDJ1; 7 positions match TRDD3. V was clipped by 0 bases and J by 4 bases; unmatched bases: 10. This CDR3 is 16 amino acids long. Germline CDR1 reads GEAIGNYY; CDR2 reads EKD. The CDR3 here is CACDTVEYGDIDKLIF. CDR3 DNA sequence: TGTGCCTGTGACACCGTCGAGTATGGGGATATCGATAAACTCATCTTT.

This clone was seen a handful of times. The CDR3 spells CALGDWPWGLGATDKLIF. The CDR3 DNA reads as TGTGCTCTTGGGGATTGGCCTTGGGGGTTGGGTGCAACCGATAAACTCATCTTT. The V gene is TRDV1, the J gene TRDJ1; D perhaps matches TRDD3 (6 bases). With 3 bases removed from V and 2 bases from J, the gap between germline ends came to 22 bases. The CDR3 runs 18 residues. Germline lookup yields CDR1 TSWWSYY and CDR2 QGS.

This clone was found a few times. Written as DNA, the CDR3 is TGTGCTCTTGGGGCTTGGATTCCTACTACTGGGGGCCTACTCCACACCGATAAACTCATCTTT. Residues: CALGAWIPTTGGLLHTDKLIF. J is TRDJ1 and V is TRDV1, with TRDD3 as a possible D gene (8 bases). The V end lost 4 bases, the J end lost 0 bases, and 30 bases lay between the germline ends. The germline V gene encodes CDR1 TSWWSYY and CDR2 QGS. The CDR3 extends over 21 amino acids.

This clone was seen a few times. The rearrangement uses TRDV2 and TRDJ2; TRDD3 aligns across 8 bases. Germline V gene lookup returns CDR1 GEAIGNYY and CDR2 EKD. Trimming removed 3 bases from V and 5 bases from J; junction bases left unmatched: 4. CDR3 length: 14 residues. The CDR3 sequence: CACDELGDTAQLFF. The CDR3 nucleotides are TGTGCCTGTGACGAGTTGGGGGATACAGCACAACTCTTCTTT.